This TCR beta chain was sequenced in a study of early T cells in non-severe SARS-CoV-2 infection (dated by TCRdb to the early 2020s). As for the study more broadly: Because TCR sequencing relied on bulk RNA taken from unsorted whole blood, pairing of alpha and beta chains was not possible. General findings and caveats noted by the study authors: VDJdb matching was skewed toward anti-spike CD8 responses, so virus-specific expansions were likely underestimated and private and CD4 specificities were missed.

CDR1 is given as SGHTA and CDR2 as FQGNSA, both from the germline V gene. The junction shows trimming of 0 bases on V and 2 bases on J, plus 7 bases between the germline ends. The CDR3 runs 14 amino acids, cysteine and phenylalanine included. Only the CDR3 DNA stays, 42 bases, in frame from base 1. Libraries were prepared through 5' RACE. These reads were obtained on a NextSeq 500. To correct for sequencing error and PCR bias, the TCR library protocol tagged individual cDNA molecules with unique molecular identifiers. Sequencing covered both TCR alpha and beta chains, and within each sample the abundances of alpha and beta sequences were tightly co-correlated. Turning to the authors' computational methods: V gene, J gene and CDR3 annotation of TCR sequences was performed with Decombinator V4. Expanded TCRs were defined as changing significantly between any two time points under a Poisson model with p below 0.0001. TCR abundances were normalised to the total number of TCRs sequenced per sample and were expressed as counts per million. TRAV1-2 paired with TRAJ12, TRAJ20 or TRAJ33 defined MAIT TCRs, while TRAV10 paired with TRAJ18 defined iNKT TCRs. VDJdb, accessed 1 November 2021, was searched for CMV, EBV and SARS-CoV-2 annotated TCRs, with TCRs annotated for multiple antigens excluded. TCRdb ran its own pipeline on the public reads, namely fastp trimming at Q25 and MiXCR clone calling, and kept in-frame beta chains. Under each unique CDR3 protein, matching rows form one entry showing the most common genes and DNA. Here the V and J calls rest on TCRdb's processing, not on the authors' analysis. The sample table holds 50,000 to 70,000 distinct CDR3 sequences, of which 10% were seen once. In total, the top ten clones hold less than 10% of the sample.

The study was a case-control design nested within a healthcare worker cohort in London, UK, with weekly nasopharyngeal swab PCR tests and blood sampling. Between 23 and 31 March 2020, the week of the UK lockdown, healthcare workers were enrolled and then followed up weekly for as long as 16 weeks. This clonotype was counted at least ten times. What this receptor recognizes is not known. No clone much larger than this one lies a single base away; base qualities are absent. The sequenced sample was whole blood. This TCR was sampled from an adult who was a healthcare worker with PCR-confirmed SARS-CoV-2 infection or an uninfected control (not recorded which). The chain is encoded by TRBV7-2 joined to TRBJ1-2; the D region possibly corresponds to TRBD1 (5 bases align). The CDR3 amino acid sequence is: CASSLASGNYGYTF. The sequenced DNA is TGTGCCAGCAGCTTAGCATCAGGGAACTATGGCTACACCTTC.